The clone carrying this TCR beta chain was seen more than once but under ten times. Gene names refer to mouse genes. The read ends 1 residue shy of where the CDR3 ends; the end is completed using the germline J gene. The CDR3 length is 12 residues. Germline V gives CDR1 KGHPV, CDR2 FQNQEV (reference sequence). V was trimmed by 7 bases and J by 4 bases, leaving 10 bases between them. Assay: immunoSEQ multiplex PCR; the TCRdb copy retains only in-frame clones and omits some. The table lists around 5,100 clones, 32% of them singletons, with approximately 9% in the top ten. The data belong to a study of tissue T cells after allogeneic stem cell transplantation. Time point here: mouse harvest day 14 after allogeneic transplant. The graft held 10^6 splenic CD5+ T cells and 10^7 T-cell-depleted bone marrow cells. Tissues came from B6→BALB/c major-mismatch GVHD mice at day 7 or 14.

Sequencing was performed on skin. The sequence came from a female BALB/c mouse given C57BL/6 T cells with graft-versus-host disease after an allogeneic hematopoietic cell transplant. The V and J genes are TRBV26 and TRBJ1-1; maybe TRBD1 (6 bases). CDR3 loop: CASTQGTTEVFF. Partial CDR3 DNA: TGTGCCAGCACCCAGGGGACCACAGAAGTCTTC.